A single sample is the source of the 18 T cell receptor beta chains below, sequenced in a study of blood T cell repertoires in COVID-19. Generated by immunoSEQ multiplex PCR, the TCRdb table keeps only in-frame clones and is missing some. The data contain 110,000 or so clones, around 85% of them seen just once; the ten biggest clones take up about 13%. The source material was peripheral blood. Receptor source: a human donor in a cohort sampled during active COVID-19.

The rearrangement uses TRBV4-3 and TRBJ2-1; D possibly corresponds to TRBD1 (5 bases). The length of the CDR3 is 13 residues. Trimming removed 0 bases from V and 14 bases from J, with 14 bases in between. Per germline, CDR1 LGHNA and CDR2 YSLEER. The CDR3 DNA reads TGCGCCAGCAGCCAAGAGGGGATGGTGGACAAGTTCTTC. Its translation: CASSQEGMVDKFF.

The J gene is TRBJ2-3, the V gene TRBV7-3; TRBD2 matches at 7 bases. Germline V gene lookup returns CDR1 SGHTA and CDR2 FQGTGA. The V segment lost 5 bases and the J segment 3 bases; nucleotides outside the gene matches: 8. The CDR3 consists of 15 residues. This CDR3 is CASSPDGGWTDTQYF. CDR3 nucleotide sequence: TGTGCCAGCAGCCCAGACGGGGGGTGGACAGATACGCAGTATTTT.

The chain joins TRBV7-9 to TRBJ2-2; D is possibly TRBD1 (6 bases). Trimming removed 5 bases at V and 0 bases at J, with 10 bases between. CDR3 length: 15 residues. Germline CDR1 SEHNR, CDR2 FQNEAQ (reference sequence). CDR3 nucleotides: TGTGCCAGCAGCACAAGGACAGCGAACACCGGGGAGCTGTTTTTT. The encoded protein is CASSTRTANTGELFF.

The V call is TRBV6-4, the J call TRBJ2-7, with 7 positions matching TRBD2. Per the germline V gene, CDR1 is MRHNA and CDR2 is SNTAGT. The CDR3 runs to 14 residues. J lost 0 bases, V lost 5 bases, and 4 bases had no gene match. The CDR3 DNA reads TGTGCCAGCAGTAGCGGGGCACCCTCCTACGAGCAGTACTTC. It yields the protein CASSSGAPSYEQYF.

The CDR3 here is CASSVSGASYNEQFF. The CDR3 nucleotides are TGTGCCAGTAGTGTTAGCGGGGCCTCCTACAATGAGCAGTTCTTC. The rearrangement links TRBV19 to TRBJ2-1; 8 bases agree with TRBD2. The CDR3 runs 15 residues. The V gene's germline CDR1 is LNHDA and CDR2 SQIVND (reference sequence). Germline trimming cut 5 bases from V and 0 bases from J; bases unmatched to any gene: 3. The full variable domain, with the rest looked up from reference TRBV19 and TRBJ2-1, is DGGITQSPKYLFRKEGQNVTLSCEQNLNHDAMYWYRQDPGQGLRLIYYSQIVNDFQKGDIAEGYSVSREKKESFPLTVTSAQKNPTAFYLCASSVSGASYNEQFFGPGTRLTVL.

CDR3 residues: CASGTGGYEQYF. The CDR3 DNA is TGTGCCAGCGGGACAGGGGGCTACGAGCAGTACTTC. The chain combines TRBV9 with TRBJ2-7; TRBD1 matches 11 bases. Germline CDR1 and CDR2: SGDLS and YYNGEE. This CDR3 region has 12 residues. Trimming cost V 7 bases and J 3 bases; bases outside gene matches: 0.

The CDR3 sequence is CASSVTSGPYNEQFF. CDR3 sequence (DNA): TGTGCCAGCAGCGTGACTAGCGGGCCCTACAATGAGCAGTTCTTC. The V gene is TRBV6-5, the J gene TRBJ2-1, with TRBD2 matching 10 bases. The germline gives CDR1 MNHEY, CDR2 SVGAGI. Trimming took 6 bases from V and 2 from J; bases not matched to a gene: 4. The CDR3 is 15 residues long.

This chain joins TRBV6-5 and TRBJ1-4; 8 bases are shared with TRBD1. CDR3 length: 14 amino acids. Per the germline V gene, CDR1 is MNHEY and CDR2 is SVGAGI. J lost 7 bases, V lost 5 bases, and 6 bases had no gene match. The CDR3 DNA reads as TGTGCCAGCAGTACGCGACAGGGGAGTGAAAAACTGTTTTTT. Residues: CASSTRQGSEKLFF.

The chain couples TRBV7-8 to TRBJ2-3; a possible D gene is TRBD1 (6 bases). CDR3 size: 16 residues. Germline-derived CDR1 and CDR2 are SGHVS and FQNEAQ. Trimming shortened V by 5 bases and J by 4 bases, and 19 bases separated the two germline ends. In DNA, the CDR3 is TGTGCCAGCAGCAAATTCCGGGACATCCAAGCAGATACGCAGTATTTT. Encoded protein: CASSKFRDIQADTQYF.

The genes are TRBV2 and TRBJ1-1; weak D call: TRBD1 (5 bases). The CDR3 consists of 13 residues. V gave up 6 bases and J gave up 4 bases, with 12 bases separating them. Per the germline V gene, CDR1 is SNHLY and CDR2 is FYNNEI. Here the CDR3 reads CASRTVLGTEAFF. In DNA form, the CDR3 reads TGTGCCAGCAGGACAGTCTTAGGCACTGAAGCTTTCTTT.

The genes are TRBV9 and TRBJ2-1, with TRBD1 matching 8 bases. The ends lost 0 bases at V and 0 bases at J; junction bases unmatched: 20. Germline V gives CDR1 SGDLS, CDR2 YYNGEE. This CDR3 spans 22 amino acids. As DNA, the CDR3 is TGTGCCAGCAGCGTAGAGAAGGGGGACAGGCCCATTCAAGGGAGCTCCTACAATGAGCAGTTCTTC. This translates into CASSVEKGDRPIQGSSYNEQFF.

This chain joins TRBV29-1 and TRBJ2-3, with TRBD2 matching over 12 bases. Trimming removed 7 bases from V and 2 bases from J; junction bases left unmatched: 7. The CDR3 length is 15 residues. Germline V gene sequence: CDR1 SQVTM, CDR2 ANQGSEA. The CDR3 DNA sequence: TGCAGCGCCGTGACTAGCGGGGGCCTCACAGATACGCAGTATTTT. Protein product: CSAVTSGGLTDTQYF.

The chain recombines TRBV27 with TRBJ1-4, with 8 bases that match TRBD1. From germline, CDR1 is MNHEY and CDR2 SMNVEV (reference sequence). The ends lost 6 bases at V and 8 bases at J; junction bases unmatched: 11. The CDR3 spans 15 residues. Here the CDR3 DNA reads TGTGCCAGCAGAACGCGACAGGGGCTGGGAGAAAAACTGTTTTTT. It specifies CASRTRQGLGEKLFF.

Remarks on this clone: Additional DNA sequences in this sample encode the identical CDR3. CDR3 region: CASSSGNEQFF. CDR3 DNA sequence: TGTGCCAGCAGCTCAGGCAATGAGCAGTTCTTC. The chain joins TRBV28 to TRBJ2-1; D remains unclear. The V gene's germline CDR1 is MDHEN and CDR2 SYDVKM. This CDR3 has 11 residues. Trimming took 6 bases from V and 6 from J, leaving 6 bases between them.

This clone appeared once. The CDR3 region has the DNA TGTGCCACCACCTCGGGGGGAGGCGACGAGCAGTACTTC. It codes for CATTSGGGDEQYF. The rearrangement links TRBV11-2 to TRBJ2-7; 7 bases map to TRBD2. CDR3 length: 13 residues. V lost 10 bases and J lost 5; bases outside the gene matches: 11. The V gene's germline CDR1 is SGHAT and CDR2 FQNNGV.

V and J are TRBV7-2 and TRBJ2-7; D possibly corresponds to TRBD2 (6 bases). The germline CDR1 and CDR2 sequences are SGHTA and FQGNSA. This CDR3 comprises 14 residues. Trimming took off 5 bases at V and 4 bases at J, with 15 bases between the two ends. The CDR3 sequence is CASSISGFTYEQYF. The CDR3 bases are TGTGCCAGCAGCATAAGCGGGTTTACTTACGAGCAGTACTTC.

This clone has only one observation. The chain employs TRBV6-5 and TRBJ2-1; D not certain. The CDR3 runs 14 residues. Per germline, CDR1 MNHEY and CDR2 SVGAGI. V was clipped by 0 bases and J by 2 bases, with 5 bases between them. DNA of the CDR3: TGTGCCAGCAGTTACTCAGGAGCCTACAATGAGCAGTTCTTC. It specifies CASSYSGAYNEQFF.

This sequence joins TRBV4-1 and TRBJ2-1; TRBD1 matches at 9 bases. Per germline, CDR1 MGHRA and CDR2 YSYEKL. The J segment lost 2 bases and the V segment lost 0 bases, leaving 8 bases of the junction unmatched. The CDR3 is 18 residues long. The CDR3, as DNA: TGCGCCAGCAGCCAAGATCACGGGACAGGGTGGACCTACAATGAGCAGTTCTTC. This sequence encodes CASSQDHGTGWTYNEQFF.